This is a list of T cell receptor beta chains from one sample in a study of CD8+CD57+ T cells in acquired aplastic anemia. TCRdb reprocessed the reads with MiXCR, giving one entry per CDR3 protein. The sample yields around 500,000 distinct CDR3 sequences, approximately 33% seen once. The material sequenced was sorted CD4+, CD8+, or CD8+CD57+ T cells (not recorded which) from PBMCs. The receptors were gathered from a human donor with aplastic anemia. The CDR3 runs from the conserved cysteine through the conserved F or W. A D gene is named only where the DNA matches it firmly. Not all rows give a size; the values are once, few, many and, for expanded clones, a class.

d_call clone_size cdr3_length j_call v_call cdr3_aa cdr3_nt
TRBD1 - 15 TRBJ1-2 TRBV29-1 CSVKGQGAYNYGYTF TGCAGCGTCAAGGGACAGGGGGCTTACAACTATGGCTACACCTTC
- many 14 TRBJ2-7 TRBV7-2 CASSPWDESYEQYF TGTGCCAGCAGCCCGTGGGATGAATCCTACGAGCAGTACTTC
- - 14 TRBJ2-7 TRBV5-1 CASSTPGRNCEQYF TGCGCCAGCAGCACCCCGGGTCGGAACTGCGAGCAGTACTTC
- many 11 TRBJ2-7 TRBV29-1 CSVFSGDEQYF TGCAGCGTTTTTAGTGGCGACGAGCAGTACTTC
TRBD2 - 16 TRBJ2-5 TRBV5-4 CASSLRTSGYQETQYF TGTGCCAGCAGCTTGAGAACTAGCGGGTACCAGGAGACCCAGTACTTC
TRBD2 many 13 TRBJ2-1 TRBV10-3 CASGLAGANEQFF TGTGCCAGCGGACTAGCGGGAGCCAATGAGCAGTTCTTC
TRBD1 few 16 TRBJ1-2 TRBV11-2 CASSLVTGGISYGYTF TGTGCCAGCAGCTTAGTGACAGGGGGCATTTCATATGGCTACACCTTC
- - 13 TRBJ2-7 TRBV15 CATSTGPPYEQYF TGTGCCACCAGCACGGGACCGCCCTACGAGCAGTACTTC
TRBD1 - 16 TRBJ1-1 TRBV11-1 CASSRDREPLNTEAFF TGTGCCAGCAGTCGGGACAGGGAACCCCTGAACACTGAAGCTTTCTTT
- - 13 TRBJ2-1 TRBV19 CAIGSGFSNEQFF TGTGCCATCGGATCAGGGTTTAGCAATGAGCAGTTCTTC
TRBD1 many 14 TRBJ2-7 TRBV6-1 CASSTGTGTYEQYF TGTGCCAGCAGCACCGGGACAGGGACCTACGAGCAGTACTTC
TRBD1 - 14 TRBJ2-7 TRBV25-1 CASSVGQGKHEQYF TGTGCCAGCAGTGTCGGACAGGGAAAACACGAGCAGTACTTC
TRBD1 - 12 TRBJ1-2 TRBV7-2 CASTPQGLGYTF TGTGCCAGCACCCCACAGGGGCTTGGCTACACCTTC
TRBD1 few 15 TRBJ2-7 TRBV11-3 CASSPGQGHIDEQYF TGTGCCAGCAGCCCGGGACAGGGCCATATCGACGAGCAGTACTTC
- many 15 TRBJ1-1 TRBV19 CASSMPGGSDTEAFF TGTGCCAGTAGTATGCCCGGGGGCTCTGACACTGAAGCTTTCTTT
- - 13 TRBJ1-1 TRBV18 CASSPPRNTEAFF TGTGCCAGCTCACCGCCGAGGAACACTGAAGCTTTCTTT
TRBD2 - 15 TRBJ2-7 TRBV20-1 CSAREGSGGPYEQYF TGCAGTGCTAGAGAAGGTAGCGGGGGCCCCTACGAGCAGTACTTC
- many 9 TRBJ1-5 TRBV20-1 CSVNQPQHF TGCAGTGTAAATCAGCCCCAGCATTTT
- few 12 TRBJ2-7 TRBV19 CAWSSLVYEQYF TGTGCCTGGAGTTCTCTGGTCTACGAGCAGTACTTC